The rows below give T cell receptor beta chains drawn from one sample of a study of T cell repertoires in cytomegalovirus infection. TCRdb ran MiXCR on the reads and lists one entry per CDR3 protein. The table lists hundreds of thousands of distinct CDR3 sequences, around 32% of them singletons. Their recognized antigens are unknown. Sequences were derived from cultured PBMCs, sampled from culture after CMV antigen stimulation. These receptors all come from a human donor in good health (CMV status not recorded). Some clones in this sample may be carry-over from other donors' samples. Each CDR3 is given with its conserved first and last residue. The D gene is left open where the match is weak. Clone size is given for some rows only: seen once, a few or many times, or a class if the clone is expanded.

J gene: TRBJ2-1
clone size: .
V gene: TRBV6-1
D gene: TRBD2
CDR3 protein: CASSDQTAGVYNEQFF
CDR3 DNA: TGTGCCAGCAGTGACCAGACTGCGGGGGTTTACAATGAGCAGTTCTTC

J gene: TRBJ1-5
clone size: few
V gene: TRBV6-1
D gene: .
CDR3 protein: CASSEAGTRRPQHF
CDR3 DNA: TGTGCCAGCAGTGAAGCGGGAACCCGTCGGCCCCAGCATTTT

J gene: TRBJ1-1
clone size: .
V gene: TRBV12-3/TRBV12-4
D gene: .
CDR3 protein: CASSRNLHTEAFF
CDR3 DNA: TGTGCCAGCAGTAGGAACCTCCACACTGAAGCTTTCTTT

J gene: TRBJ2-7
clone size: few
V gene: TRBV4-1
D gene: .
CDR3 protein: CASSQDWVRFTGSEQYF
CDR3 DNA: TGCGCCAGCAGCCAAGATTGGGTACGATTTACAGGTTCGGAGCAGTACTTC

J gene: TRBJ2-3
clone size: many
V gene: TRBV7-2
D gene: .
CDR3 protein: CASSQRVAQYF
CDR3 DNA: TGTGCCAGCAGCCAGCGGGTCGCGCAGTATTTT

J gene: TRBJ2-7
clone size: .
V gene: TRBV6-6
D gene: .
CDR3 protein: CASSYPPGGAGYEQYF
CDR3 DNA: TGTGCCAGCAGTTACCCCCCGGGCGGGGCAGGGTACGAGCAGTACTTC

J gene: TRBJ1-2
clone size: few
V gene: TRBV5-4
D gene: .
CDR3 protein: CASSLIHLQGFPYGYTF
CDR3 DNA: TGTGCCAGCAGCTTAATCCACCTGCAGGGGTTCCCCTATGGCTACACCTTC

J gene: TRBJ1-2
clone size: .
V gene: TRBV6-5
D gene: TRBD1
CDR3 protein: CASTYTGGSNYGYTF
CDR3 DNA: TGTGCCAGCACCTATACAGGGGGCTCTAACTATGGCTACACCTTC

J gene: TRBJ2-7
clone size: .
V gene: TRBV28
D gene: TRBD2
CDR3 protein: CASSLKGPWTSGHYEQYF
CDR3 DNA: TGTGCCAGCAGTTTAAAAGGCCCCTGGACTAGCGGACACTACGAGCAGTACTTC

J gene: TRBJ1-6
clone size: few
V gene: TRBV20-1
D gene: .
CDR3 protein: CSARDGRSSYNSPLHF
CDR3 DNA: TGCAGTGCTAGGGACGGCCGAAGCTCCTATAATTCACCCCTCCACTTT

J gene: TRBJ1-6
clone size: .
V gene: TRBV20-1
D gene: TRBD1
CDR3 protein: CSAAPGQGFFSPLHF
CDR3 DNA: TGCAGTGCTGCACCGGGACAGGGGTTTTTTTCACCCCTCCACTTT

J gene: TRBJ2-3
clone size: few
V gene: TRBV7-2
D gene: .
CDR3 protein: CASSLELHTQYF
CDR3 DNA: TGTGCCAGCAGCTTAGAGCTACATACGCAGTATTTT

J gene: TRBJ1-2
clone size: .
V gene: TRBV4-2
D gene: .
CDR3 protein: CASGQDREVRGYTF
CDR3 DNA: TGTGCCAGCGGCCAAGATCGGGAAGTTCGAGGCTACACCTTC

J gene: TRBJ1-1
clone size: few
V gene: TRBV19
D gene: .
CDR3 protein: CASSISGVRPFF
CDR3 DNA: TGTGCCAGTAGTATTTCAGGGGTAAGGCCTTTCTTT

J gene: TRBJ1-2
clone size: once
V gene: TRBV14
D gene: .
CDR3 protein: CASSQSTSLGRYGYTF
CDR3 DNA: TGTGCCAGCAGCCAATCTACCAGCTTGGGGCGATATGGCTACACCTTC

J gene: TRBJ2-3
clone size: once
V gene: TRBV12-3/TRBV12-4
D gene: .
CDR3 protein: CASSLVYGVSTDTQYF
CDR3 DNA: TGTGCCAGCAGTTTGGTTTATGGAGTTAGCACAGATACGCAGTATTTT

J gene: TRBJ1-2
clone size: .
V gene: TRBV19
D gene: .
CDR3 protein: CASSIGAGSDNYGYTF
CDR3 DNA: TGTGCCAGTAGTATAGGCGCCGGGTCTGACAACTATGGCTACACCTTC

J gene: TRBJ2-7
clone size: few
V gene: TRBV7-2
D gene: .
CDR3 protein: CASSFSLSSASYEQYF
CDR3 DNA: TGTGCCAGCAGCTTCAGCCTTTCTAGCGCCTCCTACGAGCAGTACTTC

J gene: TRBJ1-4
clone size: .
V gene: TRBV7-9
D gene: .
CDR3 protein: CASTGPEKLFF
CDR3 DNA: TGTGCCAGCACGGGCCCCGAAAAACTGTTTTTT

J gene: TRBJ2-1
clone size: .
V gene: TRBV10-3
D gene: .
CDR3 protein: CAISEILQNGIEQFF
CDR3 DNA: TGTGCCATCAGTGAGATTCTACAGAACGGGATTGAGCAGTTCTTC

J gene: TRBJ1-5
clone size: .
V gene: TRBV2
D gene: .
CDR3 protein: CASSDLRPPAQHF
CDR3 DNA: TGTGCCAGCAGCGATCTGAGGCCGCCGGCCCAGCATTTT

J gene: TRBJ2-3
clone size: many
V gene: TRBV7-2
D gene: .
CDR3 protein: CASSIRRASDTQYF
CDR3 DNA: TGTGCCAGCAGCATCAGAAGGGCCAGCGATACGCAGTATTTT

J gene: TRBJ1-2
clone size: .
V gene: TRBV7-8
D gene: .
CDR3 protein: CASSQDYYGYTF
CDR3 DNA: TGTGCCAGCAGCCAAGACTACTATGGCTACACCTTC

J gene: TRBJ2-5
clone size: many
V gene: TRBV7-8
D gene: TRBD2
CDR3 protein: CASSLARLAEYQETQYF
CDR3 DNA: TGTGCCAGCAGCTTAGCGCGGCTAGCGGAGTACCAAGAGACCCAGTACTTC

J gene: TRBJ2-7
clone size: .
V gene: TRBV6-2/TRBV6-3
D gene: .
CDR3 protein: CASTITGIYEQYF
CDR3 DNA: TGTGCCAGCACCATTACGGGTATCTACGAGCAGTACTTC

J gene: TRBJ2-7
clone size: .
V gene: TRBV7-2
D gene: .
CDR3 protein: CASSPAGSLYEQYF
CDR3 DNA: TGTGCCAGCAGCCCGGCCGGGAGTCTTTACGAGCAGTACTTC

J gene: TRBJ2-1
clone size: .
V gene: TRBV6-2/TRBV6-3
D gene: .
CDR3 protein: CASSRPGTRKDEQFF
CDR3 DNA: TGTGCCAGCAGTCGGCCCGGGACCCGGAAGGATGAGCAGTTCTTC

J gene: TRBJ2-7
clone size: few
V gene: TRBV5-1
D gene: TRBD1
CDR3 protein: CASSAGQGGVDEQYF
CDR3 DNA: TGCGCCAGCAGCGCCGGACAGGGTGGAGTAGACGAGCAGTACTTC

J gene: TRBJ1-6
clone size: few
V gene: TRBV12-3/TRBV12-4
D gene: TRBD1
CDR3 protein: CASSLEQGAYSPLHF
CDR3 DNA: TGTGCCAGCAGTTTGGAACAGGGGGCTTATTCACCCCTCCACTTT

J gene: TRBJ2-5
clone size: few
V gene: TRBV4-1
D gene: TRBD2
CDR3 protein: CASSQEGLGETQYF
CDR3 DNA: TGCGCCAGCAGCCAAGAGGGACTAGGAGAGACCCAGTACTTC

J gene: TRBJ2-1
clone size: .
V gene: TRBV2
D gene: TRBD2
CDR3 protein: CASRSRASGGYNEQFF
CDR3 DNA: TGTGCCAGCAGGAGTCGCGCTAGCGGGGGGTACAATGAGCAGTTCTTC

J gene: TRBJ2-7
clone size: many
V gene: TRBV7-8
D gene: .
CDR3 protein: CASSLAAGNSYEQYF
CDR3 DNA: TGTGCCAGCAGCTTAGCGGCGGGGAACTCCTACGAGCAGTACTTC

J gene: TRBJ2-7
clone size: few
V gene: TRBV7-2
D gene: .
CDR3 protein: CASSFIDGAGEQYF
CDR3 DNA: TGTGCCAGCAGCTTTATTGACGGTGCGGGCGAGCAGTACTTC

J gene: TRBJ1-5
clone size: .
V gene: TRBV15
D gene: .
CDR3 protein: CATSRIAGRNQPQHF
CDR3 DNA: TGTGCCACCAGCCGAATCGCAGGACGCAATCAGCCCCAGCATTTT

J gene: TRBJ2-5
clone size: .
V gene: TRBV4-2
D gene: .
CDR3 protein: CASSQVQGYQETQYF
CDR3 DNA: TGTGCCAGCAGCCAAGTTCAAGGGTACCAAGAGACCCAGTACTTC

J gene: TRBJ2-5
clone size: few
V gene: TRBV29-1
D gene: .
CDR3 protein: CTKPATAGRAGETQYF
CDR3 DNA: TGCACCAAGCCGGCTACGGCGGGGCGGGCCGGAGAGACCCAGTACTTC

J gene: TRBJ1-5
clone size: many
V gene: TRBV7-8
D gene: .
CDR3 protein: CASSLAGTHQPQHF
CDR3 DNA: TGTGCCAGCAGCTTAGCCGGGACCCATCAGCCCCAGCATTTT

J gene: TRBJ2-1
clone size: few
V gene: TRBV4-3
D gene: TRBD2
CDR3 protein: CASSQDWLAGEGEQFF
CDR3 DNA: TGCGCCAGCAGCCAAGATTGGCTAGCGGGAGAGGGTGAGCAGTTCTTC

J gene: TRBJ2-7
clone size: many
V gene: TRBV7-2
D gene: .
CDR3 protein: CASSLVTGSKGEQYF
CDR3 DNA: TGTGCCAGCAGCTTAGTAACAGGATCAAAGGGGGAGCAGTACTTC

J gene: TRBJ2-3
clone size: .
V gene: TRBV24-1
D gene: .
CDR3 protein: CATSDLDAGTDTQYF
CDR3 DNA: TGTGCCACCAGTGATTTGGACGCGGGGACAGATACGCAGTATTTT

J gene: TRBJ1-2
clone size: .
V gene: TRBV6-6
D gene: .
CDR3 protein: CAGTKYGYTF
CDR3 DNA: TGTGCCGGAACAAAGTATGGCTACACCTTC

J gene: TRBJ2-5
clone size: .
V gene: TRBV20-1
D gene: TRBD2
CDR3 protein: CSAPGLAGLGQETQYF
CDR3 DNA: TGCAGTGCTCCGGGACTAGCGGGGCTTGGGCAAGAGACCCAGTACTTC